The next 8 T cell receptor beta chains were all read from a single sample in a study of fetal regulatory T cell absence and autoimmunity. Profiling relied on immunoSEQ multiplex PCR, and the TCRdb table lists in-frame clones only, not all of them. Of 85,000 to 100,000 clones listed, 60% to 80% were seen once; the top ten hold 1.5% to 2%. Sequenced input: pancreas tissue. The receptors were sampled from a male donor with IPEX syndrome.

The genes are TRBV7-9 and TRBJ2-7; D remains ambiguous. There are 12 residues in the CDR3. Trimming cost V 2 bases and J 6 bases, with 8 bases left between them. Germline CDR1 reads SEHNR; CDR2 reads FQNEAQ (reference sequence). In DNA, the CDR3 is TGTGCCAGCAGCTTAACGACCGCCGAGCAGTACTTC. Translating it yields CASSLTTAEQYF.

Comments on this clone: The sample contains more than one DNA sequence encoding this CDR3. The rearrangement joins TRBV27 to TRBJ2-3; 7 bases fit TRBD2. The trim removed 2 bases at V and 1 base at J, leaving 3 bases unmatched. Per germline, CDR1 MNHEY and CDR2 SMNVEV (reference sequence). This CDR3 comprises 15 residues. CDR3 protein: CASSLLAGGTDTQYF. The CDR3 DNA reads TGTGCCAGCAGTTTACTGGCGGGGGGCACAGATACGCAGTATTTT.

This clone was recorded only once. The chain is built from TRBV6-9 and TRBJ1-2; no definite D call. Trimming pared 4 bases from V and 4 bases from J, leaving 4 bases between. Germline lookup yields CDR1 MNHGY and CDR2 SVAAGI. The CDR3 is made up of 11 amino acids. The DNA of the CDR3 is TGTGCCAGCAGTTGGGGCTATGGCTACACCTTC. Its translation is CASSWGYGYTF.

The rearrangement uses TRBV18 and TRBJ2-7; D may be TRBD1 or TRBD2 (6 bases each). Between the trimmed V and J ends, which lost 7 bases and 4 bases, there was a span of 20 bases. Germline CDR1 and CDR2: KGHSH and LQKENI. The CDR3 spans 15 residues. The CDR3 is CASFGGPGTVYEQYF. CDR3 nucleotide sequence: TGTGCCAGCTTTGGGGGGCCAGGTACCGTTTACGAGCAGTACTTC.

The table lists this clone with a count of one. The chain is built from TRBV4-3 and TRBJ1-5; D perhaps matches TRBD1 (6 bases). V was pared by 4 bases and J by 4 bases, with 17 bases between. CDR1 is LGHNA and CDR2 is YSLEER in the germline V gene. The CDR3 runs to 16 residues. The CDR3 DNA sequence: TGCGCCAGCAGCCGAGCTTTGGGGGCGCTTAATCAGCCCCAGCATTTT. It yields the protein CASSRALGALNQPQHF.

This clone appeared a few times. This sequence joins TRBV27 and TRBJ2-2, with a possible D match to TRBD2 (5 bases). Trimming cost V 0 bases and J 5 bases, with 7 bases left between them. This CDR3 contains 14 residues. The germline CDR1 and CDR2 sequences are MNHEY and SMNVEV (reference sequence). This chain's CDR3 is CASSLSGGTGELFF. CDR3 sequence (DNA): TGTGCCAGCAGTTTATCTGGAGGAACCGGGGAGCTGTTTTTT.

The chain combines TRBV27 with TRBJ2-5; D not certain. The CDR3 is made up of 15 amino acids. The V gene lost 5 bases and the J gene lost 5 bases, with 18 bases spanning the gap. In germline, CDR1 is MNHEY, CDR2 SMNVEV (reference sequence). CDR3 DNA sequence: TGTGCCAGCAGTCAGACCTACATCCCCCGGGAGACCCAGTACTTC. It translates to CASSQTYIPRETQYF.

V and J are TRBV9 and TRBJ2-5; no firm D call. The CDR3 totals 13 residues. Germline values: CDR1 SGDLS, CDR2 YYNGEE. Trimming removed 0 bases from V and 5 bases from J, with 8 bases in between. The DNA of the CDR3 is TGTGCCAGCAGCGTAGCCGGGCTGGAGACCCAGTACTTC. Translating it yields CASSVAGLETQYF.